This TCR beta chain was identified in a study of regulatory T cells in long-lasting Graves disease. General study results and limits: Patients with persistent Graves' had lower TCR diversity than newly diagnosed patients.

Germline values: CDR1 SNHLY, CDR2 FYNNEI. The CDR3 runs 15 residues. V shed 6 bases and J shed 3 bases, with 18 bases lying between them. Researchers made TCR beta libraries by using iRepertoire HTBI primers and running Arm-PCR on CDR3 regions. TCRdb analysed the multiplex PCR reads with MiXCR anew, one entry per CDR3 protein. The table records approximately 400,000 distinct CDR3 sequences, 23% of them present only once. This clonotype was observed at least ten times. What it binds is unknown. Time point of the sample: persistent/refractory GD, antithyroid drugs over 5 years with positive TRAb. The TCR library used RNA extracted from PBMCs.

This rearrangement joins TRBV2 to TRBJ2-7; tentative D call: TRBD2 (5 bases). The sequencing here drew on peripheral blood mononuclear cells (PBMCs), taken when the disease was refractory, from a patient treated with antithyroid drugs. This receptor was obtained from a female donor with Graves disease. In DNA form, the CDR3 reads TGTGCCAGCAGAGCGGACTCGCCCAGAGGCTACGAGCAGTACTTC. Translation gives CASRADSPRGYEQYF. Using reference TRBV2 and TRBJ2-7 for the parts outside the CDR3, the full variable domain is EPEVTQTPSHQVTQMGQEVILRCVPISNHLYFYWYRQILGQKVEFLVSFYNNEISEKSEIFDDQFSVERPDGSNFTLKIRSTKLEDSAMYFCASRADSPRGYEQYFGPGTRLTVT.